This is a list of T cell receptor beta chains from one sample in a study of blood T cell repertoires in COVID-19. Using immunoSEQ multiplex PCR, the repertoire was profiled, and TCRdb retains in-frame clones only, with some absent. This sample has over 140,000 clones, with roughly 76% found just once. Material: peripheral blood. The receptors here all came from a woman aged 45-65 years with active or convalescent COVID-19. Each CDR3 is given with its conserved first and last residue. A D gene is named only where the DNA matches it firmly. Size is omitted from some rows. Given values are once, few, many or a class for expanded clones.

CDR3 length: 14
clone size: .
D gene: .
V gene: TRBV27
J gene: TRBJ2-4
CDR3 DNA: TGTGCCAGCAGTCCTACAGGGCCCAAAAACATTCAGTACTTC
CDR3 protein: CASSPTGPKNIQYF

CDR3 length: 12
clone size: .
D gene: TRBD1
V gene: TRBV12-3/TRBV12-4
J gene: TRBJ1-1
CDR3 DNA: TGTGCCAGCAGTTATAGCAGGGGGAGTGCTTTCTTT
CDR3 protein: CASSYSRGSAFF

CDR3 length: 16
clone size: .
D gene: .
V gene: TRBV6-1
J gene: TRBJ1-5
CDR3 DNA: TGTGCCAGCAGTGAAGCGAATCACAGGGGCAATCAGCCCCAGCATTTT
CDR3 protein: CASSEANHRGNQPQHF

CDR3 length: 16
clone size: .
D gene: TRBD2
V gene: TRBV28
J gene: TRBJ2-1
CDR3 DNA: TGTGCCAGCAGGGCTAGCGGGAGAATAACATACAATGAGCAGTTCTTC
CDR3 protein: CASRASGRITYNEQFF

CDR3 length: 15
clone size: .
D gene: .
V gene: TRBV13
J gene: TRBJ2-5
CDR3 DNA: TGTGCCAGCAGCTTAATGTCAGACTTACAAGAGACCCAGTACTTC
CDR3 protein: CASSLMSDLQETQYF

CDR3 length: 13
clone size: .
D gene: .
V gene: TRBV11-2
J gene: TRBJ2-2
CDR3 DNA: TGTGCCAGCAGCTTAGTAGGGGGCGGGGAGCTGTTTTTT
CDR3 protein: CASSLVGGGELFF

CDR3 length: 12
clone size: .
D gene: TRBD1
V gene: TRBV30
J gene: TRBJ1-1
CDR3 DNA: TGTGCCTGGAGTCCGGGACAGATCGAAGCTTTCTTT
CDR3 protein: CAWSPGQIEAFF

CDR3 length: 15
clone size: .
D gene: TRBD1
V gene: TRBV5-4
J gene: TRBJ2-7
CDR3 DNA: TGTGCCAGCAGCGCGCCGGGACAGGCCTCCTACGAGCAGTACTTC
CDR3 protein: CASSAPGQASYEQYF

CDR3 length: 14
clone size: .
D gene: TRBD1
V gene: TRBV19
J gene: TRBJ1-1
CDR3 DNA: TGTGCCAGTGGAGGACGGGACAGGGGCACTGAAGCTTTCTTT
CDR3 protein: CASGGRDRGTEAFF

CDR3 length: 15
clone size: .
D gene: .
V gene: TRBV6-1
J gene: TRBJ1-5
CDR3 DNA: TGTGCCAGCAGTGAGGGTTGGGGGGGCTCGCAGCCCCAGCATTTT
CDR3 protein: CASSEGWGGSQPQHF

CDR3 length: 15
clone size: .
D gene: TRBD1
V gene: TRBV4-2
J gene: TRBJ2-1
CDR3 DNA: TGTGCCAGCAGCCACGGGACAGCCGGTCACAATGAGCAGTTCTTC
CDR3 protein: CASSHGTAGHNEQFF

CDR3 length: 14
clone size: .
D gene: TRBD1
V gene: TRBV7-3
J gene: TRBJ2-3
CDR3 DNA: TGTGCCAGCAGCCGGGACAGGGAAACAGATACGCAGTATTTT
CDR3 protein: CASSRDRETDTQYF

CDR3 length: 16
clone size: .
D gene: TRBD2
V gene: TRBV4-3
J gene: TRBJ2-3
CDR3 DNA: TGCGCCAGCAGCCCTAGCGGGGCGTCCTTCACAGATACGCAGTATTTT
CDR3 protein: CASSPSGASFTDTQYF

CDR3 length: 14
clone size: .
D gene: .
V gene: TRBV28
J gene: TRBJ1-1
CDR3 DNA: TGTGCCAGCATGCGTTTCCTAGGGAACACTGAAGCTTTCTTT
CDR3 protein: CASMRFLGNTEAFF

CDR3 length: 14
clone size: .
D gene: TRBD1
V gene: TRBV2
J gene: TRBJ1-1
CDR3 DNA: TGTGCCAGCACGGAGGACAGGGTCCTAATGGGGGCTTTCTTT
CDR3 protein: CASTEDRVLMGAFF

CDR3 length: 15
clone size: once
D gene: .
V gene: TRBV5-1
J gene: TRBJ1-5
CDR3 DNA: TGCGCCGGCAGCTTCGGACGGGATAGCAATCAGCCCCAGCATTTT
CDR3 protein: CAGSFGRDSNQPQHF

CDR3 length: 12
clone size: .
D gene: .
V gene: TRBV14
J gene: TRBJ1-1
CDR3 DNA: TGTGCCAGCAGTCGATTAACAGGGGAAGCTTTCTTT
CDR3 protein: CASSRLTGEAFF

CDR3 length: 12
clone size: .
D gene: .
V gene: TRBV6-2/TRBV6-3
J gene: TRBJ1-2
CDR3 DNA: TGTGCCAGCAGTGGCGACAGTTATGGCTACACCTTC
CDR3 protein: CASSGDSYGYTF

CDR3 length: 14
clone size: .
D gene: TRBD1
V gene: TRBV5-8
J gene: TRBJ1-2
CDR3 DNA: TGTGCCAGCAGGGCCAGGGGGCAAGGCTATGGCTACACCTTC
CDR3 protein: CASRARGQGYGYTF

CDR3 length: 15
clone size: .
D gene: .
V gene: TRBV7-9
J gene: TRBJ1-3
CDR3 DNA: TGTGCCAGCAGCTTTTTCGAGTTCTCTGGAAACACCATATATTTT
CDR3 protein: CASSFFEFSGNTIYF

CDR3 length: 16
clone size: once
D gene: .
V gene: TRBV19
J gene: TRBJ1-2
CDR3 DNA: TGTGCCAGTAGTATAATTCTGGGGGCTTCAGGGCATGGCTACACCTTC
CDR3 protein: CASSIILGASGHGYTF

CDR3 length: 13
clone size: .
D gene: .
V gene: TRBV6-5
J gene: TRBJ1-6
CDR3 DNA: TGTGCCTGCGGCGGGTCCTATAATTCACCCCTCCACTTT
CDR3 protein: CACGGSYNSPLHF

CDR3 length: 15
clone size: .
D gene: TRBD2
V gene: TRBV5-6
J gene: TRBJ2-3
CDR3 DNA: TGTGCCAGCAGCTTGAGGGACTATCTTACAGATACGCAGTATTTT
CDR3 protein: CASSLRDYLTDTQYF

CDR3 length: 12
clone size: .
D gene: TRBD1
V gene: TRBV29-1
J gene: TRBJ1-1
CDR3 DNA: TGCAGCGTTGCCCGGGACAGGTCAGAAGCTTTCTTT
CDR3 protein: CSVARDRSEAFF

CDR3 length: 16
clone size: .
D gene: TRBD2
V gene: TRBV7-2
J gene: TRBJ2-2
CDR3 DNA: TGTGCCAGCAGCTCCGGACTAGCGGGGGGTGCCGGGGAGCTGTTTTTT
CDR3 protein: CASSSGLAGGAGELFF

CDR3 length: 17
clone size: .
D gene: TRBD2
V gene: TRBV15
J gene: TRBJ2-1
CDR3 DNA: TGTGCCACCAGCAGAGACTACGTGGCTAGCGGGAGGTATGAGCAGTTCTTC
CDR3 protein: CATSRDYVASGRYEQFF

CDR3 length: 18
clone size: .
D gene: .
V gene: TRBV30
J gene: TRBJ2-1
CDR3 DNA: TGTGCCTGGAGTAGCCCTTCTTACTTAGCGAACGCCTACAATGAGCAGTTCTTC
CDR3 protein: CAWSSPSYLANAYNEQFF

CDR3 length: 15
clone size: .
D gene: .
V gene: TRBV14
J gene: TRBJ1-2
CDR3 DNA: TGTGCCAGCAGCCGCCGTTGGGGGGACTCCTATGGCTACACCTTC
CDR3 protein: CASSRRWGDSYGYTF

CDR3 length: 17
clone size: .
D gene: .
V gene: TRBV4-2
J gene: TRBJ1-6
CDR3 DNA: TGTGCCAGCAGCCAAGGTTGGGCCAGCTCCTATAATTCACCCCTCCACTTT
CDR3 protein: CASSQGWASSYNSPLHF

CDR3 length: 16
clone size: .
D gene: TRBD1
V gene: TRBV4-2
J gene: TRBJ2-7
CDR3 DNA: TGTGCCAGCAGCCCTAGGGGACAGACGGGCTCCTACGAGCAGTACTTC
CDR3 protein: CASSPRGQTGSYEQYF

CDR3 length: 16
clone size: .
D gene: TRBD2
V gene: TRBV29-1
J gene: TRBJ2-2
CDR3 DNA: TGCAGCGTTGGTCCCAGCGGGGGGGCCGAGGTCGGGGAGCTGTTTTTT
CDR3 protein: CSVGPSGGAEVGELFF

CDR3 length: 15
clone size: .
D gene: .
V gene: TRBV14
J gene: TRBJ1-4
CDR3 DNA: TGTGCCAGCAGCCACCGGGGACATTGGAATGAAAAACTGTTTTTT
CDR3 protein: CASSHRGHWNEKLFF

CDR3 length: 14
clone size: once
D gene: .
V gene: TRBV7-2
J gene: TRBJ1-2
CDR3 DNA: TGTGCCAGCAGCTTAAGCAGGGCCGACTATGGCTACACCTTC
CDR3 protein: CASSLSRADYGYTF

CDR3 length: 16
clone size: once
D gene: .
V gene: TRBV19
J gene: TRBJ2-5
CDR3 DNA: TGTGCCAGTAGTATAGGGACGGGGATAACACAAGAGACCCAGTACTTC
CDR3 protein: CASSIGTGITQETQYF

CDR3 length: 17
clone size: .
D gene: TRBD1
V gene: TRBV4-2
J gene: TRBJ2-7
CDR3 DNA: TGTGCCAGCAGCCAAGCGCACAGAACAGGGGGCTCCTACGAGCAGTACTTC
CDR3 protein: CASSQAHRTGGSYEQYF

CDR3 length: 14
clone size: .
D gene: .
V gene: TRBV30
J gene: TRBJ1-2
CDR3 DNA: TGTGCCTGGAGTGTGGGGGGGCTCAGCTATGGCTACACCTTC
CDR3 protein: CAWSVGGLSYGYTF

CDR3 length: 14
clone size: once
D gene: .
V gene: TRBV18
J gene: TRBJ1-2
CDR3 DNA: TGTGCCAGCTCACCAGGACCACAGGGAGATGGCTACACCTTC
CDR3 protein: CASSPGPQGDGYTF

CDR3 length: 12
clone size: .
D gene: .
V gene: TRBV7-2
J gene: TRBJ1-3
CDR3 DNA: TGTGCCAGCAGCTTAAGCGCCGGCACCATATATTTT
CDR3 protein: CASSLSAGTIYF

CDR3 length: 14
clone size: .
D gene: .
V gene: TRBV29-1
J gene: TRBJ2-5
CDR3 DNA: TGCAGCGCCCGAACCCCGGGACAAACAGAGACCCAGTACTTC
CDR3 protein: CSARTPGQTETQYF

CDR3 length: 14
clone size: few
D gene: TRBD1
V gene: TRBV29-1
J gene: TRBJ1-1
CDR3 DNA: TGCAGCGCCGCCCATGGACAGGGTGGGACTGAAGCTTTCTTT
CDR3 protein: CSAAHGQGGTEAFF

CDR3 length: 13
clone size: .
D gene: .
V gene: TRBV18
J gene: TRBJ1-1
CDR3 DNA: TGTGCCAGCTCGGGCAAACTGAACACTGAAGCTTTCTTT
CDR3 protein: CASSGKLNTEAFF

CDR3 length: 14
clone size: .
D gene: .
V gene: TRBV11-2
J gene: TRBJ1-4
CDR3 DNA: TGTGCCAGCAGCGTCGGCCCGACTGGTGAAAAACTGTTTTTT
CDR3 protein: CASSVGPTGEKLFF

CDR3 length: 13
clone size: .
D gene: TRBD1
V gene: TRBV6-5
J gene: TRBJ1-1
CDR3 DNA: TGTGCCAGCCAGATGAGGACAGGGACTGAAGCTTTCTTT
CDR3 protein: CASQMRTGTEAFF

CDR3 length: 14
clone size: .
D gene: TRBD1
V gene: TRBV27
J gene: TRBJ1-2
CDR3 DNA: TGTGCCAGCAGTTTCACAGGGGGGGCTTATGGCTACACCTTC
CDR3 protein: CASSFTGGAYGYTF

CDR3 length: 13
clone size: .
D gene: .
V gene: TRBV10-3
J gene: TRBJ1-1
CDR3 DNA: TGTGCCATCAGTGCCCAAGAGACTCCCGAAGCTTTCTTT
CDR3 protein: CAISAQETPEAFF

CDR3 length: 16
clone size: .
D gene: .
V gene: TRBV5-5
J gene: TRBJ1-4
CDR3 DNA: TGTGCCAGCAGCTTCCCCCAGGGAATAGAAAATGAAAAACTGTTTTTT
CDR3 protein: CASSFPQGIENEKLFF

CDR3 length: 17
clone size: few
D gene: TRBD2
V gene: TRBV27
J gene: TRBJ2-1
CDR3 DNA: TGTGCCAGCAGTCCGTTCTCGACTAGCGGGAGGGACAATGAGCAGTTCTTC
CDR3 protein: CASSPFSTSGRDNEQFF

CDR3 length: 13
clone size: .
D gene: .
V gene: TRBV19
J gene: TRBJ1-1
CDR3 DNA: TGTGCCAGTAGTGGCAGGGGTAGGGCTGAAGCTTTCTTT
CDR3 protein: CASSGRGRAEAFF

CDR3 length: 14
clone size: .
D gene: TRBD1
V gene: TRBV19
J gene: TRBJ1-1
CDR3 DNA: TGTGCCAGTAGCTGGGACAGGGGGGACACTGAAGCTTTCTTT
CDR3 protein: CASSWDRGDTEAFF

CDR3 length: 16
clone size: .
D gene: TRBD2
V gene: TRBV7-2
J gene: TRBJ2-4
CDR3 DNA: TGTGCCAGCAGCCAAACCTCGGGGGGGCCCAAAAACATTCAGTACTTC
CDR3 protein: CASSQTSGGPKNIQYF

CDR3 length: 15
clone size: .
D gene: .
V gene: TRBV20-1
J gene: TRBJ2-4
CDR3 DNA: TGCAGTGCTAGTAAGTCGGTCCTAGCCAAAAACATTCAGTACTTC
CDR3 protein: CSASKSVLAKNIQYF

CDR3 length: 16
clone size: .
D gene: TRBD2
V gene: TRBV7-2
J gene: TRBJ2-3
CDR3 DNA: TGTGCCAGCAGCTTTAGTGCTAGCGGGATTGCAGATACGCAGTATTTT
CDR3 protein: CASSFSASGIADTQYF

CDR3 length: 13
clone size: few
D gene: .
V gene: TRBV12-3/TRBV12-4
J gene: TRBJ1-5
CDR3 DNA: TGTGCCAGCAGCCCGGGTCGGGGTCAGCCCCAGCATTTT
CDR3 protein: CASSPGRGQPQHF

CDR3 length: 13
clone size: few
D gene: .
V gene: TRBV30
J gene: TRBJ2-5
CDR3 DNA: TGTGCCTGGAGTGTACTAGTTGGGGAGACCCAGTACTTC
CDR3 protein: CAWSVLVGETQYF

CDR3 length: 13
clone size: .
D gene: .
V gene: TRBV15
J gene: TRBJ1-4
CDR3 DNA: TGTGCCACCAGCAGAGGTGCGAGTGAAAAACTGTTTTTT
CDR3 protein: CATSRGASEKLFF

CDR3 length: 16
clone size: .
D gene: TRBD2
V gene: TRBV10-3
J gene: TRBJ2-3
CDR3 DNA: TGTGCCATCAGCCTAGCGGGTACAGATACGACGGATACGCAGTATTTT
CDR3 protein: CAISLAGTDTTDTQYF

CDR3 length: 17
clone size: .
D gene: TRBD2
V gene: TRBV5-6
J gene: TRBJ2-3
CDR3 DNA: TGTGCCAGCAGCTGGGGACTAGCGGGGGCCGGCACAGATACGCAGTATTTT
CDR3 protein: CASSWGLAGAGTDTQYF

CDR3 length: 15
clone size: .
D gene: TRBD1
V gene: TRBV7-9
J gene: TRBJ1-1
CDR3 DNA: TGTGCCAGCAGCTTAGGGGGGGACAGGGGACCTGAAGCTTTCTTT
CDR3 protein: CASSLGGDRGPEAFF

CDR3 length: 14
clone size: .
D gene: .
V gene: TRBV11-3
J gene: TRBJ2-3
CDR3 DNA: TGTGCCAGCAGCGACGGGGATAGCACAGATACGCAGTATTTT
CDR3 protein: CASSDGDSTDTQYF

CDR3 length: 14
clone size: .
D gene: .
V gene: TRBV7-2
J gene: TRBJ2-2
CDR3 DNA: TGTGCCAGCAGCCCACGGCGGGATGCCGGGGAGCTGTTTTTT
CDR3 protein: CASSPRRDAGELFF